These 27 T cell receptor beta chains share one sample of origin, sequenced in a study of cytomegalovirus exposure and HLA in healthy donors. It was with 60 Vbeta and 13 Jbeta primers that the PCR ran. The assay was immunoSEQ multiplex PCR, and TCRdb's table has in-frame clones only and misses some. The table lists approximately 180,000 clones, over 70% of them singletons. What was sequenced was PBMCs. These receptor sequences come from a woman in her 30s in good health and CMV-seronegative.

The J gene is TRBJ2-2, the V gene TRBV28; TRBD1 is a possible D gene (6 bases). Trimming shortened V by 1 base and J by 4 bases, and 10 bases separated the two germline ends. The CDR3 covers 15 residues. The germline CDR1 and CDR2 sequences are MDHEN and SYDVKM. CDR3 bases: TGTGCCAGCAGTTTATTTAACAGGGCCACCGGGGAGCTGTTTTTT. Its translation: CASSLFNRATGELFF.

The chain joins TRBV6-6 to TRBJ1-6; D gene uncertain. Germline CDR1 MNHNY, CDR2 SVGAGI (reference sequence). The V end lost 6 bases, the J end lost 5 bases, and 17 bases lay between the germline ends. The CDR3 extends over 16 amino acids. CDR3 nucleotide sequence: TGTGCCAGCAGAGAAACCCTTGCGGGGAATAATTCACCCCTCCACTTT. Protein sequence: CASRETLAGNNSPLHF.

This chain joins TRBV7-9 and TRBJ2-7; 7 bases map to TRBD1. The CDR3 is 14 amino acids. The ends lost 4 bases at V and 1 base at J; junction bases unmatched: 4. Per germline, CDR1 SEHNR and CDR2 FQNEAQ (reference sequence). As DNA, the CDR3 is TGTGCCAGCAGCTCGCTCAGGGGGTCCTACGAGCAGTACTTC. Translated: CASSSLRGSYEQYF.

V usage is TRBV6-6 and J usage is TRBJ2-7; 8 bases are shared with TRBD1. The V gene's germline CDR1 is MNHNY and CDR2 SVGAGI (reference sequence). Trimming removed 0 bases from V and 5 bases from J; junction bases left unmatched: 0. The CDR3 covers 13 residues. The CDR3 nucleotides are TGTGCCAGCAGTTACTCGACAGGGGACGAGCAGTACTTC. Its protein product is CASSYSTGDEQYF.

A single count supports this clone. The V and J genes are TRBV6-5 and TRBJ2-7; D call uncertain. V lost 6 bases and J 2 bases, leaving 11 bases between the germline ends. The length of the CDR3 is 13 residues. The germline gives CDR1 MNHEY, CDR2 SVGAGI. The CDR3 reads CASSLGNTYEQYF. CDR3 sequence (DNA): TGTGCCAGCAGCCTGGGCAATACCTACGAGCAGTACTTC.

This rearrangement joins TRBV4-2 to TRBJ1-1; D might be TRBD1 (6 bases). CDR1 and CDR2 from the germline V gene are LGHNA and YNFKEQ. The CDR3 spans 18 residues. V lost 0 bases and J lost 1, with 18 bases in between. This chain's CDR3 is CASSQEALGGAGNTEAFF. CDR3 nucleotide sequence: TGTGCCAGCAGCCAAGAGGCCTTGGGGGGGGCGGGGAACACTGAAGCTTTCTTT.

The rearrangement links TRBV7-4 to TRBJ2-1; D might be TRBD1 (6 bases). The CDR3 loop spans 13 amino acids. Deletions cut 6 bases from V and 10 bases from J, with 16 bases between. CDR1 and CDR2 (germline): SGHVT, SQSDAQ. The chain's CDR3 is CASSSLTGWEQFF. DNA for the CDR3: TGTGCCAGCAGTTCCCTGACAGGTTGGGAGCAGTTCTTC.

In its sample, this clone was seen once. This rearrangement joins TRBV6-5 to TRBJ1-2; no firm D call. Germline V gene sequence: CDR1 MNHEY, CDR2 SVGAGI. Between the trimmed V and J ends, which lost 4 bases and 4 bases, there was a span of 7 bases. The CDR3 extends over 12 amino acids. The CDR3 DNA reads TGTGCCAGCAGTTCCCCCGGCTATGGCTACACCTTC. This translates into CASSSPGYGYTF.

This clone came up a few times. The gene calls are TRBV6-6 and TRBJ2-2; 7 nucleotides align to TRBD2. This CDR3 is built from 14 residues. Unmatched junction bases numbered 4, after V lost 7 bases and J lost 2 bases. Per the germline V gene, CDR1 is MNHNY and CDR2 is SVGAGI (reference sequence). CDR3 DNA: TGTGCCAGCACACTAGCGAGAAACACCGGGGAGCTGTTTTTT. It yields the protein CASTLARNTGELFF.

This clone was recorded only once. The V and J genes are TRBV7-6 and TRBJ2-1, with 8 bases aligning to TRBD2. V lost 2 bases to trimming and J lost 8 bases; unmatched junction nucleotides: 14. This CDR3 has 17 amino acids. Per the germline V gene, CDR1 is SGHVS and CDR2 is FNYEAQ. CDR3 amino acids: CASSLPKYVAGIDEQFF. As DNA, the CDR3 is TGTGCCAGCAGCTTACCGAAGTACGTAGCGGGGATCGATGAGCAGTTCTTC.

This clone was observed once. The rearrangement links TRBV4-1 to TRBJ2-1; D is undetermined. Germline CDR1 is MGHRA and CDR2 is YSYEKL. Deletions cut 0 bases from V and 0 bases from J, with 3 bases between. The CDR3 consists of 14 residues. The CDR3 DNA reads as TGCGCCAGCAGCCAAGATATCTCCTACAATGAGCAGTTCTTC. The encoded protein is CASSQDISYNEQFF.

The chain carries TRBV18 and TRBJ2-7; D perhaps matches TRBD1 (6 bases). This CDR3 is built from 15 residues. V was shortened by 3 bases and J by 0 bases, with 12 bases between the two germline ends. The V gene's germline CDR1 is KGHSH and CDR2 LQKENI. The CDR3 region has the DNA TGTGCCAGCTCACCCGATTCAGGGGCCTCCTACGAGCAGTACTTC. It yields the protein CASSPDSGASYEQYF.

This clone appeared a single time. The gene calls are TRBV7-2 and TRBJ2-4, with D perhaps matching TRBD1 (6 bases). V lost 1 base, J lost 7 bases, and 11 bases lay in between. Germline assignment: CDR1 SGHTA and CDR2 FQGNSA. The CDR3 is made up of 14 amino acids. The CDR3 sequence is CASSLEGVGNIQYF. The DNA of the CDR3 is TGTGCCAGCAGCTTAGAGGGGGTGGGTAACATTCAGTACTTC.

This clone was seen a handful of times. This sequence joins TRBV7-2 and TRBJ1-5; the match to TRBD1 covers 7 bases. The CDR3 extends over 15 amino acids. Per the germline V gene, CDR1 is SGHTA and CDR2 is FQGNSA. The V and J ends lost 6 bases and 2 bases, in that order; junction bases with no gene match: 7. DNA of the CDR3: TGTGCCAGCAGGGAACAGGGGAATGGCAATCAGCCCCAGCATTTT. It translates to CASREQGNGNQPQHF.

The gene calls are TRBV5-5 and TRBJ2-1; D call uncertain. This CDR3 region has 13 residues. The germline V and J ends were trimmed by 1 base and 5 bases, with 7 bases remaining between them. Germline CDR1 reads SGHKS; CDR2 reads YYEKEE (reference sequence). The CDR3 DNA is TGTGCCAGCAGCTTGTTGGCCAACAATGAGCAGTTCTTC. Translated, it gives CASSLLANNEQFF. The full variable domain, its missing parts supplied by reference TRBV5-5 and TRBJ2-1, is DAGVTQSPTHLIKTRGQQVTLRCSPISGHKSVSWYQQVLGQGPQFIFQYYEKEERGRGNFPDRFSARQFPNYSSELNVNALLLGDSALYLCASSLLANNEQFFGPGTRLTVL.

As regards this clone: This CDR3 is also generated by other DNA sequences in the sample. The rearrangement uses TRBV15 and TRBJ1-6; D is uncertain. Germline V CDR1 and CDR2: LNHNV, YYDKDF (reference sequence). V gave up 2 bases and J gave up 8 bases, with 10 bases separating them. The length of the CDR3 is 14 residues. The CDR3: CATSRQAPDSPLHF. The CDR3 DNA is TGTGCCACCAGCAGACAGGCCCCGGATTCACCCCTCCACTTT.

In this sample, this clone turned up once. The chain links TRBV14 to TRBJ2-7; D call uncertain. The CDR3 spans 16 residues. The V and J ends lost 7 bases and 3 bases respectively, with 22 bases between them. Germline CDR1 reads SGHDN; CDR2 reads FVKESK. This CDR3 reads CASTLSGSHLRYEQYF. DNA for the CDR3: TGTGCCAGCACTTTGTCAGGATCCCACTTACGCTACGAGCAGTACTTC.

This chain links TRBV7-9 with TRBJ1-1, with D possibly matching TRBD1 (6 bases). Germline assignment: CDR1 SEHNR and CDR2 FQNEAQ (reference sequence). CDR3 length: 13 residues. Trimming left V 5 bases short and J 7 bases short, with 14 bases between. The CDR3 is CASSLLTGIEAFF. The CDR3 DNA follows: TGTGCCAGCAGCCTGCTAACAGGGATTGAAGCTTTCTTT.

This clone was recorded only once. The chain joins TRBV11-2 to TRBJ2-3; the match to TRBD2 covers 9 bases. J gave up 3 bases and V 2 bases, and 3 bases lay outside the gene matches. Germline V gene lookup returns CDR1 SGHAT and CDR2 FQNNGV. There are 15 residues in the CDR3. The CDR3 is CASSLFLAGTDTQYF. The DNA of the CDR3 is TGTGCCAGCAGCTTATTCCTAGCGGGAACAGATACGCAGTATTTT. Full variable domain (missing parts from reference TRBV11-2 and TRBJ2-3): EAGVAQSPRYKIIEKRQSVAFWCNPISGHATLYWYQQILGQGPKLLIQFQNNGVVDDSQLPKDRFSAERLKGVDSTLKIQPAKLEDSAVYLCASSLFLAGTDTQYFGPGTRLTVL.

The V and J genes are TRBV28 and TRBJ1-1, with D unresolved. Germline assignment: CDR1 MDHEN and CDR2 SYDVKM. This CDR3 has 15 residues. Trimming left V 10 bases short and J 0 bases short, with 18 bases between. DNA of the CDR3: TGTGCCATACGGGGTACCCGCCCCATGAACACTGAAGCTTTCTTT. This sequence encodes CAIRGTRPMNTEAFF.

V is TRBV19 and J is TRBJ2-1; 10 bases are a match to TRBD1. After removal of 6 bases from V and 5 bases from J, the junction contained 7 bases not matched to a gene. The CDR3 sequence is 15 residues long. The germline gives CDR1 LNHDA, CDR2 SQIVND (reference sequence). In DNA form, the CDR3 reads TGTGCCAGTAGCCAGGGACAGGGGACCAACAATGAGCAGTTCTTC. Protein product: CASSQGQGTNNEQFF.

This chain joins TRBV25-1 and TRBJ2-5; 7 nucleotides line up with TRBD2. Germline CDR1 and CDR2: MGHDK and SYGVNS. With V trimmed by 3 bases and J by 2 bases, 9 bases remained unmatched. The CDR3 length is 16 residues. The CDR3 spells CASSELVGEGQETQYF. The CDR3 coding sequence is TGTGCCAGCAGTGAGCTGGTAGGGGAGGGACAAGAGACCCAGTACTTC.

The chain has TRBV30 and TRBJ1-2, with 8 bases matching TRBD1. Looked up from germline, CDR1 is GTSNPN and CDR2 is SVGIG (reference sequence). The junction had 4 bases not matched to a gene; V was cut back by 0 bases and J by 4 bases. The CDR3 spans 14 residues. CDR3 nucleotides: TGTGCCTGGAGTGTTCCAGGGGGCAGCTATGGCTACACCTTC. It encodes CAWSVPGGSYGYTF. The whole variable domain, filled in from reference TRBV30 and TRBJ1-2, reads SQTIHQWPATLVQPVGSPLSLECTVEGTSNPNLYWYRQAAGRGLQLLFYSVGIGQISSEVPQNLSASRPQDRQFILSSKKLLLSDSGFYLCAWSVPGGSYGYTFGSGTRLTVV.

The V call is TRBV2, the J call TRBJ2-7, with D possibly matching TRBD2 (6 bases). This CDR3 contains 16 residues. Germline V lookup: CDR1 SNHLY, CDR2 FYNNEI. Trimming took off 4 bases at V and 7 bases at J, with 23 bases between the two ends. The CDR3 here is CASSAEEGETGTEQYF. In DNA form, the CDR3 reads TGTGCCAGCAGTGCCGAGGAGGGAGAGACCGGAACAGAGCAGTACTTC.

The gene calls are TRBV19 and TRBJ2-1, with D perhaps TRBD2 (7 bases). Germline V gives CDR1 LNHDA, CDR2 SQIVND (reference sequence). Trimming pared 0 bases from V and 10 bases from J, leaving 25 bases between. The CDR3 loop spans 18 amino acids. Written as DNA, the CDR3 is TGTGCCAGTAGTATAGATTCCACACGTGGGGGCGGGAGTTTGGAGCAGTTCTTC. This encodes CASSIDSTRGGGSLEQFF.

There are a few counts of this clone. The DNA of the CDR3 is TGTGCCAGTAGTATGGGACAGGGGGTCACAGATACGCAGTATTTT. Its translation: CASSMGQGVTDTQYF. V gene TRBV19 combines with J gene TRBJ2-3, with 11 bases matching TRBD1. The CDR3 runs 15 residues. Germline CDR1 reads LNHDA; CDR2 reads SQIVND (reference sequence). Losses at the gene ends were 3 bases for V and 2 bases for J; bases not matched to a gene: 1. Supplemented by reference TRBV19 and TRBJ2-3, the full variable domain reads DGGITQSPKYLFRKEGQNVTLSCEQNLNHDAMYWYRQDPGQGLRLIYYSQIVNDFQKGDIAEGYSVSREKKESFPLTVTSAQKNPTAFYLCASSMGQGVTDTQYFGPGTRLTVL.

This clone was seen only a few times. The gene calls are TRBV2 and TRBJ2-1, with 10 bases that match TRBD2. The V segment lost 1 base and the J segment 2 bases; nucleotides outside the gene matches: 2. There are 16 residues in the CDR3. Germline V gene lookup returns CDR1 SNHLY and CDR2 FYNNEI. CDR3 nucleotide sequence: TGTGCCAGCAGTGAAGTCCTAGCGGGGGCCTACAATGAGCAGTTCTTC. Its translation is CASSEVLAGAYNEQFF.